This TCR beta chain was documented in a study of identical twins. Study outcomes and limitations: Twins showed weaker excess sharing in their beta out-of-frame sequences. While abundant cord blood beta clonotypes carried fewer insertions, memory repertoires showed no such pattern.

Every donor was a healthy Caucasian. A universal primer site arose from template switching, and cDNA bore unique molecular identifiers. TCRdb ran MiXCR on the 5' RACE reads and lists one entry per CDR3 protein. The sample consists of 640,000 or so distinct CDR3 sequences, approximately 6% of them appearing once. This clonotype was seen only a few times. Antigen unknown. Sequenced input: naive T cells sorted from blood. The TCR sequence derives from a man aged 18 to 30 in good health.

CDR3 sequence reads: CATSRDRGSGRFYNEQFF. The CDR3 DNA sequence: TGTGCCACCAGCAGAGATCGGGGTAGCGGGAGGTTTTACAATGAGCAGTTCTTC. The rearrangement uses TRBV15 and TRBJ2-1, with 10 nucleotides matching TRBD2. Per germline, CDR1 LNHNV and CDR2 YYDKDF (reference sequence). After removal of 0 bases from V and 4 bases from J, the junction contained 9 bases not matched to a gene. CDR3 length: 18 residues.